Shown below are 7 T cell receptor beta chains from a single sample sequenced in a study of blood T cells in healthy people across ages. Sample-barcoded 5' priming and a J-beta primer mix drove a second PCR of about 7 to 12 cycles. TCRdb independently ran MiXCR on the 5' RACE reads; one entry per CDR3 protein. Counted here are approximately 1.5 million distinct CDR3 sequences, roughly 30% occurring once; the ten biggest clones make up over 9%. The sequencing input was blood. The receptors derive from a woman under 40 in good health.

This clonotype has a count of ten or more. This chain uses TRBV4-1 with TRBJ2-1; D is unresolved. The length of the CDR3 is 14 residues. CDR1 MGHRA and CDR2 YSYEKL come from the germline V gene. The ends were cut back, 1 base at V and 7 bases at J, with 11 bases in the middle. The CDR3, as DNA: TGCGCCAGCAGCCAAGCCCAGACCAGAAATGAGCAGTTCTTC. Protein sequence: CASSQAQTRNEQFF.

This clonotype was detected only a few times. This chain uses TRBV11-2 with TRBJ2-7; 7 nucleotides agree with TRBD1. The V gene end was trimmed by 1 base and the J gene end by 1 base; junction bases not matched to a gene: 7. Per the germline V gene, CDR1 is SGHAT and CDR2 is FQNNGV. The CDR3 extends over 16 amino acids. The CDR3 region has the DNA TGTGCCAGCAGCTTAGGACAGGGACATCCATCCTACGAGCAGTACTTC. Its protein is CASSLGQGHPSYEQYF.

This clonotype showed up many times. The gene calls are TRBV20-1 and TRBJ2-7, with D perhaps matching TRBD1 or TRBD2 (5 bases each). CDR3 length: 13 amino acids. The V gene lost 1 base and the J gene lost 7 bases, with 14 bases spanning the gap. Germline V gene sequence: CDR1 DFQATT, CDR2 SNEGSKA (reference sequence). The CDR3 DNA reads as TGCAGTGCTAGAGGGGACCCCCAGGGAGAGCAGTACTTC. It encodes CSARGDPQGEQYF.

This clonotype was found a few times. The CDR3 protein is CASSVLGGFEQYF. CDR3 sequence (DNA): TGTGCCAGCAGTGTTTTGGGGGGCTTCGAGCAGTACTTC. The chain is built from TRBV25-1 and TRBJ2-7; D tentatively reads TRBD1 or TRBD2 (6 bases each). The CDR3 contains 13 residues. V lost 4 bases, J lost 6 bases, and 13 bases lay in between. The germline V gene encodes CDR1 MGHDK and CDR2 SYGVNS.

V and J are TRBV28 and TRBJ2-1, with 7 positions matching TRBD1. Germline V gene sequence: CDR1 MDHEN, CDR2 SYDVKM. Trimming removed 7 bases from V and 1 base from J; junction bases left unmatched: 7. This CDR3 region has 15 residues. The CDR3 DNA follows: TGTGCCAGCACGAAACAGGGGTTTTCCTACAATGAGCAGTTCTTC. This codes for CASTKQGFSYNEQFF.

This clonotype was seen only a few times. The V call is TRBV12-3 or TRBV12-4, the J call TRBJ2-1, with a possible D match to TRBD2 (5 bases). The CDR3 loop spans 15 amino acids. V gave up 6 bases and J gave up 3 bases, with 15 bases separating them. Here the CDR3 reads CASSGDPAGYNEQFF. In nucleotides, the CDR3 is TGTGCCAGCAGCGGAGATCCGGCGGGCTACAATGAGCAGTTCTTC.

CDR3 in DNA: TGTGCCAGCAGCCTCGACCCGAAAGGCCGCAAGAACACTGAAGCTTTCTTT. Its translation is CASSLDPKGRKNTEAFF. J is TRBJ1-1 and V is TRBV12-3 or TRBV12-4; unclear D gene. The CDR3 runs 17 residues. The V gene lost 6 bases and the J gene lost 1 base, with 21 bases spanning the gap.